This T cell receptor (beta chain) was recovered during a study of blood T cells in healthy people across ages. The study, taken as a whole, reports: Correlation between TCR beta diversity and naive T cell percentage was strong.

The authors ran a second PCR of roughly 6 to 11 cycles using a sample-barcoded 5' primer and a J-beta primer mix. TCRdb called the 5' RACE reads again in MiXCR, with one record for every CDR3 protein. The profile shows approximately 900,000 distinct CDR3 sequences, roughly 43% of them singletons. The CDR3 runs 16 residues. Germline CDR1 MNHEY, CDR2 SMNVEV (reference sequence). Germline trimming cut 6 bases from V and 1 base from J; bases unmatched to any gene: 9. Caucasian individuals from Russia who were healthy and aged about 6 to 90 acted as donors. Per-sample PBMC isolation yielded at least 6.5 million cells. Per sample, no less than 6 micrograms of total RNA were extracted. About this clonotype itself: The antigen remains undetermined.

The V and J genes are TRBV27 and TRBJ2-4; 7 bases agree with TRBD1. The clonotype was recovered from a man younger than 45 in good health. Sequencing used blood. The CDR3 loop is CASSPKGTDAKNIQYF. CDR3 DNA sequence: TGTGCCAGCAGCCCGAAGGGGACAGATGCCAAAAACATTCAGTACTTC.